The next 29 T cell receptor beta chains were all read from a single sample in a study of technical replicates of blood from several donors. The repertoire was sequenced with immunoSEQ multiplex PCR; TCRdb's copy has only in-frame clones and lacks some. The sample lists around 83,000 clones, 85% to 95% occurring once. Sequences were obtained from T cells isolated from PBMCs. The receptor source for this set is a human donor in good health.

The CDR3 spells CASTPGRGEGYTF. The CDR3 DNA reads TGTGCCAGCACTCCAGGACGGGGGGAGGGCTACACCTTC. The chain joins TRBV2 to TRBJ1-2; TRBD1 might be the D (5 bases). The germline V gene has CDR1 SNHLY and CDR2 FYNNEI. CDR3 size: 13 residues. V was shortened by 7 bases and J by 8 bases, with 17 bases between the two germline ends.

The chain has TRBV5-1 and TRBJ2-3; D gene uncertain. The germline V gene has CDR1 SGHRS and CDR2 YFSETQ. The CDR3 covers 16 residues. Trimming removed 5 bases at V and 0 bases at J, with 16 bases between. Written as DNA, the CDR3 is TGCGCCAGCAGACAGAACGTCGTTTCTAGCACAGATACGCAGTATTTT. This sequence encodes CASRQNVVSSTDTQYF.

The chain couples TRBV27 to TRBJ2-7, with 9 nucleotides matching TRBD1. The CDR3 contains 13 residues. Germline lookup yields CDR1 MNHEY and CDR2 SMNVEV (reference sequence). After removal of 6 bases from V and 7 bases from J, the junction contained 7 bases not matched to a gene. DNA of the CDR3: TGTGCCAGCAGCTCCCACGGACAGGGGGAGCAGTACTTC. Protein product: CASSSHGQGEQYF.

The rearrangement links TRBV27 to TRBJ2-5, with 13 positions matching TRBD2. V lost 3 bases to trimming and J lost 5 bases; unmatched junction nucleotides: 9. The CDR3 has 17 residues. CDR1 MNHEY and CDR2 SMNVEV come from the germline V gene (reference sequence). The CDR3 coding sequence is TGTGCCAGCAGTTTCGGGACTAGCGGGACGTTGGGGGAGACCCAGTACTTC. Amino acid sequence: CASSFGTSGTLGETQYF.

The genes are TRBV6-1 and TRBJ1-5; 11 bases fit TRBD1. Germline V gene lookup returns CDR1 MNHNS and CDR2 SASEGT. Losses at the gene ends were 4 bases for V and 6 bases for J; bases not matched to a gene: 5. This CDR3 contains 15 residues. As DNA, the CDR3 is TGTGCCAGCAGTGCTCGGACAGGGGGCATTCAGCCCCAGCATTTT. Translated: CASSARTGGIQPQHF.

The V gene is TRBV6-1, the J gene TRBJ1-4; perhaps TRBD1 as D (6 bases). The CDR3 loop spans 13 amino acids. V shed 5 bases and J shed 8 bases, with 12 bases lying between them. CDR1 is MNHNS, CDR2 SASEGT, per germline. The CDR3 reads CASSTGSWEKLFF. In nucleotides, the CDR3 is TGTGCCAGCAGTACAGGGTCGTGGGAAAAACTGTTTTTT.

The rearrangement links TRBV2 to TRBJ2-1; TRBD2 matches 12 bases. The CDR3 extends over 15 amino acids. With 6 bases clipped from V and 7 bases from J, the junction kept 7 bases outside the gene matches. Germline lookup yields CDR1 SNHLY and CDR2 FYNNEI. In DNA form, the CDR3 reads TGTGCCAGCAGCCAGACTAGCGGGAGAGGGAATGAGCAGTTCTTC. Its translation: CASSQTSGRGNEQFF.

The chain combines TRBV27 with TRBJ2-3, with D unresolved. Trimming pared 5 bases from V and 0 bases from J, leaving 15 bases between. CDR1 MNHEY and CDR2 SMNVEV come from the germline V gene (reference sequence). The CDR3 is made up of 16 amino acids. DNA of the CDR3: TGTGCCAGCAGTCCCACAGAGATTACTAGCACAGATACGCAGTATTTT. Amino acids: CASSPTEITSTDTQYF.

The chain couples TRBV28 to TRBJ2-5; D is possibly TRBD2 (6 bases). Germline CDR1 is MDHEN and CDR2 is SYDVKM. The CDR3 covers 13 residues. Trimming cost V 6 bases and J 5 bases, with 13 bases left between them. DNA for the CDR3: TGTGCCAGCAGGGAGGGTGGCAGGGAGACCCAGTACTTC. Translated: CASREGGRETQYF.

This rearrangement joins TRBV29-1 to TRBJ2-1; D is perhaps TRBD1 (5 bases). The CDR3 is 14 residues long. V was pared by 7 bases and J by 0 bases, with 13 bases between. Per germline, CDR1 SQVTM and CDR2 ANQGSEA. As DNA, the CDR3 is TGCAGCGGGGGCAGAGCATACTCCTACAATGAGCAGTTCTTC. Its protein is CSGGRAYSYNEQFF.

V gene TRBV9 combines with J gene TRBJ2-1; TRBD2 matches 8 bases. Germline CDR1 and CDR2: SGDLS and YYNGEE. The junction had 7 bases not matched to a gene; V was cut back by 1 base and J by 1 base. This CDR3 has 17 residues. The CDR3 loop reads CASSVSLSGSSYNEQFF. The CDR3 nucleotides are TGTGCCAGCAGCGTAAGCCTCAGCGGGAGTTCCTACAATGAGCAGTTCTTC.

This sequence joins TRBV28 and TRBJ2-7, with D possibly TRBD2 on 5 matching bases. This CDR3 is built from 13 residues. Germline V gene lookup returns CDR1 MDHEN and CDR2 SYDVKM. With 2 bases removed from V and 5 bases from J, the gap between germline ends came to 10 bases. The CDR3, as DNA: TGTGCCAGCAGTTTACTAGAGGGCAACGAGCAGTACTTC. This gives the protein CASSLLEGNEQYF.

This clone was seen only a few times. The chain recombines TRBV4-1 with TRBJ1-1, with D possibly matching TRBD1 (5 bases). The CDR3 covers 13 residues. The germline V gene has CDR1 MGHRA and CDR2 YSYEKL. V was pared by 0 bases and J by 11 bases, with 13 bases between. The CDR3 sequence: CASSQEKGGEAFF. The CDR3 DNA sequence: TGCGCCAGCAGCCAAGAAAAGGGAGGGGAGGCTTTCTTT.

This chain links TRBV7-2 with TRBJ1-5; D is perhaps TRBD1 (5 bases). There are 16 residues in the CDR3. Trimming stripped 2 bases from V and 7 bases from J, with 18 bases between. Looked up from germline, CDR1 is SGHTA and CDR2 is FQGNSA. The CDR3 region has the DNA TGTGCCAGCAGCTTAAATGGCGCGGGGCGCCTGCAGCCCCAGCATTTT. It is translated as CASSLNGAGRLQPQHF. Filled out from reference TRBV7-2 and TRBJ1-5, the complete variable domain reads GAGVSQSPSNKVTEKGKDVELRCDPISGHTALYWYRQSLGQGLEFLIYFQGNSAPDKSGLPSDRFSAERTGGSVSTLTIQRTQQEDSAVYLCASSLNGAGRLQPQHFGDGTRLSIL.

A few counts support this clone. The chain couples TRBV27 to TRBJ2-7; TRBD1 is a possible D gene (6 bases). Trimming removed 3 bases from V and 2 bases from J, with 14 bases in between. The CDR3 contains 15 residues. Germline V lookup: CDR1 MNHEY, CDR2 SMNVEV (reference sequence). CDR3 region: CASSFEGGSTYEQYF. As DNA, the CDR3 is TGTGCCAGCAGTTTCGAAGGGGGATCCACCTACGAGCAGTACTTC.

This clone was recorded only once. This sequence joins TRBV6-5 and TRBJ1-5; D gene unclear. V was trimmed by 0 bases and J by 6 bases, leaving 12 bases between them. This CDR3 region has 15 residues. CDR1 and CDR2 (germline): MNHEY, SVGAGI. As DNA, the CDR3 is TGTGCCAGCAGTTACTCGAGTACGGGAATTCAGCCCCAGCATTTT. This codes for CASSYSSTGIQPQHF.

This clone came up a few times. J is TRBJ2-7 and V is TRBV5-1; D might be TRBD1 (6 bases). Trimming left V 3 bases short and J 2 bases short, with 12 bases between. The CDR3 extends over 14 amino acids. Germline V gene sequence: CDR1 SGHRS, CDR2 YFSETQ. The CDR3 nucleotides read TGCGCCAGCAGCTCCGGACAGCCTCCCTACGAGCAGTACTTC. Amino acid sequence: CASSSGQPPYEQYF.

The J gene is TRBJ2-7, the V gene TRBV21-1; the tabulated D call, TRBD2, remains unverified against the DNA. TRBV21-1 is marked as a pseudogene. The CDR3 runs 13 residues. DNA of the CDR3: TGTGCCAGCAGCGAGACTAGCGTTTACGAGCAGTACTTC. This sequence encodes CASSETSVYEQYF.

The chain combines TRBV6-6 with TRBJ1-1; TRBD1 might be the D (5 bases). There are 14 residues in the CDR3. The V gene lost 3 bases and the J gene lost 2 bases, with 10 bases spanning the gap. The V gene's germline CDR1 is MNHNY and CDR2 SVGAGI (reference sequence). The CDR3 sequence is CASSYRGTNTEAFF. CDR3 nucleotides: TGTGCCAGCAGTTATAGGGGAACCAACACTGAAGCTTTCTTT.

This chain connects TRBV5-6 to TRBJ2-1, with D possibly being TRBD2 (6 bases). The CDR3 is made up of 13 amino acids. V was pared by 1 base and J by 8 bases, with 10 bases between. Germline CDR1 SGHDT, CDR2 YYEEEE. The CDR3 protein is CASSLIRGYEQFF. The CDR3 region has the DNA TGTGCCAGCAGCTTGATCCGGGGGTATGAGCAGTTCTTC.

The chain uses TRBV5-1 and TRBJ2-7; 7 positions match TRBD1. CDR1 and CDR2 from the germline V gene are SGHRS and YFSETQ. V shed 2 bases and J 5 bases; nucleotides not matched to a gene: 7. The CDR3 runs to 14 residues. CDR3 sequence: CASSLVAGGNEQYF. CDR3 sequence (DNA): TGCGCCAGCAGCTTAGTGGCAGGGGGAAACGAGCAGTACTTC.

The rearrangement links TRBV6-1 to TRBJ1-2; no reliable D call. V was trimmed by 8 bases and J by 4 bases, leaving 11 bases between them. The CDR3 sequence is 12 residues long. CDR1 and CDR2 (germline): MNHNS, SASEGT. The CDR3 here is CASRLSGYGYTF. CDR3 bases: TGTGCCAGCCGTCTTTCGGGCTATGGCTACACCTTC.

This chain uses TRBV9 with TRBJ1-2; 7 positions agree with TRBD1. Germline V lookup: CDR1 SGDLS, CDR2 YYNGEE. The trim removed 7 bases at V and 7 bases at J, leaving 13 bases unmatched. The CDR3 has 14 residues. DNA for the CDR3: TGTGCCAGCTTTTCCGGGACAGTTTATTCTGGCTACACCTTC. Translated: CASFSGTVYSGYTF.

The CDR3 DNA sequence: TGTGCCAGTAGTAAACTTACAGGGGGGACCGGGGAGCTGTTTTTT. Translating gives CASSKLTGGTGELFF. The chain has TRBV19 and TRBJ2-2; 8 bases agree with TRBD1. V was clipped by 4 bases and J by 5 bases; unmatched bases: 6. Germline CDR1 and CDR2: LNHDA and SQIVND (reference sequence). This CDR3 spans 15 amino acids.

The chain links TRBV13 to TRBJ1-1, with 7 bases that match TRBD1. There are 13 residues in the CDR3. The germline V gene encodes CDR1 PRHDT and CDR2 FYEKMQ (reference sequence). Losses at the gene ends were 11 bases for V and 1 base for J; bases not matched to a gene: 7. CDR3 DNA sequence: TGTGCCGGACATTACAGGGGGAACACTGAAGCTTTCTTT. Translating gives CAGHYRGNTEAFF.

This sequence joins TRBV19 and TRBJ2-5, with no clear D. This CDR3 has 13 residues. CDR1 and CDR2 from the germline V gene are LNHDA and SQIVND (reference sequence). Trimming took 4 bases from V and 5 from J, leaving 11 bases between them. CDR3 coding DNA: TGTGCCAGTAGTAGAGGCGGATGGGAGACCCAGTACTTC. This sequence encodes CASSRGGWETQYF.

V usage is TRBV9 and J usage is TRBJ1-4; perhaps TRBD1 as D (6 bases). The CDR3 is made up of 16 amino acids. V lost 3 bases and J 5 bases, leaving 17 bases between the germline ends. Germline V gene lookup returns CDR1 SGDLS and CDR2 YYNGEE. CDR3 DNA: TGTGCCAGCAGCGAGGGGGATAACAGAAACAATGAAAAACTGTTTTTT. Its translation is CASSEGDNRNNEKLFF. The full variable domain, completed using reference TRBV9 and TRBJ1-4, is DSGVTQTPKHLITATGQRVTLRCSPRSGDLSVYWYQQSLDQGLQFLIQYYNGEERAKGNILERFSAQQFPDLHSELNLSSLELGDSALYFCASSEGDNRNNEKLFFGSGTQLSVL.

The CDR3 bases are TGTGCCAGCAGCCCACAGGGTAGTGGCAATCAGCCCCAGCATTTT. Translated: CASSPQGSGNQPQHF. The rearrangement uses TRBV5-8 and TRBJ1-5; TRBD1 might be the D (6 bases). The CDR3 runs to 15 residues. Deletions cut 4 bases from V and 2 bases from J, with 13 bases between. CDR1 and CDR2 from the germline V gene are SGHTS and YDEGEE.

The chain is built from TRBV6-1 and TRBJ2-1; TRBD2 agrees at 9 bases. Germline loops: CDR1 MNHNS, CDR2 SASEGT. The trim removed 6 bases at V and 6 bases at J, leaving 6 bases unmatched. The CDR3 runs to 14 residues. Written as DNA, the CDR3 is TGTGCCAGCAGGTCTAGCGGGGAATTCAATGAGCAGTTCTTC. It codes for CASRSSGEFNEQFF.